This is a list of T cell receptor beta chains from one sample in a study of regulatory T cells in long-lasting Graves disease. TCRdb called the multiplex PCR reads again in MiXCR, with one record for every CDR3 protein. Among around 500,000 distinct CDR3 sequences listed, approximately 16% were seen once. The same specimen was also included in a second study, on T cells in Graves' hyperthyroidism and ophthalmopathy.

The specimen was peripheral blood mononuclear cells (PBMCs), collected at new diagnosis, from a patient treated with antithyroid drugs. Source of these receptors: a woman aged 40-60 years with Graves disease. CDR3s include the opening cysteine and the closing phenylalanine or tryptophan. Fields, in order: J gene, clone size, V gene, D gene, CDR3 protein, CDR3 DNA. A D gene is named only where the DNA matches it firmly. Only some rows state a clone size, as once, few, many or a class for expanded clones.

J gene: TRBJ2-1
clone size: -
V gene: TRBV6-5
D gene: TRBD1
CDR3 protein: CASSSGQGVRGEQFF
CDR3 DNA: TGTGCCAGCAGTTCGGGACAGGGGGTTCGGGGTGAGCAGTTCTTC

J gene: TRBJ1-5
clone size: -
V gene: TRBV7-2
D gene: -
CDR3 protein: CASSSWGARSQPQHF
CDR3 DNA: TGTGCCAGCAGCTCGTGGGGTGCCCGTTCCCAGCCCCAGCATTTT

J gene: TRBJ1-1
clone size: few
V gene: TRBV6-1
D gene: -
CDR3 protein: CASSEGDKTSEAFF
CDR3 DNA: TGTGCCAGCAGTGAAGGGGACAAAACCTCTGAAGCTTTCTTT

J gene: TRBJ1-2
clone size: few
V gene: TRBV6-4
D gene: TRBD1
CDR3 protein: CASSAGQGGRYTF
CDR3 DNA: TGTGCCAGCAGCGCGGGACAGGGAGGTCGCTACACCTTC

J gene: TRBJ2-1
clone size: few
V gene: TRBV7-7
D gene: TRBD2
CDR3 protein: CASSLALAGGPGEQFF
CDR3 DNA: TGTGCTAGCAGCTTAGCGCTAGCGGGGGGGCCGGGTGAGCAGTTCTTC

J gene: TRBJ2-3
clone size: -
V gene: TRBV10-3
D gene: -
CDR3 protein: CAISGMGGPGTDTQYF
CDR3 DNA: TGTGCCATCAGTGGAATGGGGGGGCCGGGCACAGATACGCAGTATTTT

J gene: TRBJ2-7
clone size: many
V gene: TRBV20-1
D gene: TRBD1
CDR3 protein: CSAKVPRTGSYEQYF
CDR3 DNA: TGCAGTGCTAAAGTCCCCCGGACAGGGTCGTACGAGCAGTACTTC

J gene: TRBJ1-6
clone size: many
V gene: TRBV7-2
D gene: TRBD1
CDR3 protein: CASSWRDRDNSPLHF
CDR3 DNA: TGTGCCAGCAGCTGGCGGGACAGGGACAATTCACCCCTCCACTTT

J gene: TRBJ2-1
clone size: many
V gene: TRBV2
D gene: TRBD1
CDR3 protein: CASSEDRDRDYNEQFF
CDR3 DNA: TGTGCCAGCAGCGAAGACCGGGACAGAGACTACAATGAGCAGTTCTTC

J gene: TRBJ1-1
clone size: many
V gene: TRBV5-5
D gene: -
CDR3 protein: CASSLWGLGTEAFF
CDR3 DNA: TGTGCCAGCAGCTTATGGGGGCTCGGTACTGAAGCTTTCTTT

J gene: TRBJ2-3
clone size: few
V gene: TRBV7-3
D gene: TRBD1
CDR3 protein: CASSVTGTEPDTQYF
CDR3 DNA: TGTGCCAGCAGCGTAACCGGGACAGAACCAGATACGCAGTATTTT

J gene: TRBJ1-2
clone size: many
V gene: TRBV2
D gene: -
CDR3 protein: CASSRGINYGYTF
CDR3 DNA: TGTGCCAGCAGTAGGGGGATTAACTATGGCTACACCTTC

J gene: TRBJ2-7
clone size: -
V gene: TRBV29-1
D gene: -
CDR3 protein: CSVEDRGIREQYF
CDR3 DNA: TGCAGCGTTGAAGATCGCGGGATTCGCGAGCAGTACTTC

J gene: TRBJ2-5
clone size: many
V gene: TRBV7-2
D gene: -
CDR3 protein: CASSSKGFQETQYF
CDR3 DNA: TGTGCCAGCAGCTCCAAGGGATTTCAAGAGACCCAGTACTTC

J gene: TRBJ1-2
clone size: many
V gene: TRBV5-6
D gene: TRBD1
CDR3 protein: CASSGQGGIYGYTF
CDR3 DNA: TGTGCCAGCAGTGGACAGGGCGGGATCTATGGCTACACCTTC

J gene: TRBJ2-2
clone size: many
V gene: TRBV27
D gene: -
CDR3 protein: CASSLVSGELFF
CDR3 DNA: TGTGCCAGCAGTCTCGTGTCCGGGGAGCTGTTTTTT

J gene: TRBJ2-1
clone size: -
V gene: TRBV5-4
D gene: TRBD2
CDR3 protein: CASSSLAGGSYNEQFF
CDR3 DNA: TGTGCCAGCAGCTCATTAGCGGGGGGGTCCTACAATGAGCAGTTCTTC

J gene: TRBJ2-7
clone size: many
V gene: TRBV25-1
D gene: -
CDR3 protein: CASSESGTSYEQYF
CDR3 DNA: TGCGCCAGCAGTGAGTCGGGGACATCCTACGAGCAGTACTTC

J gene: TRBJ1-6
clone size: -
V gene: TRBV6-1
D gene: TRBD1
CDR3 protein: CASSPGQGVLGSPLHF
CDR3 DNA: TGTGCCAGCAGCCCGGGACAGGGGGTTTTAGGTTCACCCCTCCACTTT

J gene: TRBJ1-3
clone size: -
V gene: TRBV3-1
D gene: -
CDR3 protein: CASSPSGIPGNTIYF
CDR3 DNA: TGTGCCAGCAGCCCCTCAGGGATCCCTGGAAACACCATATATTTT

J gene: TRBJ1-1
clone size: many
V gene: TRBV5-4
D gene: -
CDR3 protein: CASSVGRSTEAFF
CDR3 DNA: TGTGCCAGCAGCGTGGGACGGAGCACTGAAGCTTTCTTT

J gene: TRBJ2-2
clone size: few
V gene: TRBV3-1
D gene: TRBD2
CDR3 protein: CASSQESRGGAGELFF
CDR3 DNA: TGTGCCAGCAGCCAAGAGTCGCGGGGGGGCGCCGGGGAGCTGTTTTTT

J gene: TRBJ1-5
clone size: -
V gene: TRBV5-8
D gene: TRBD1
CDR3 protein: CASSLTDRESNQPQHF
CDR3 DNA: TGTGCCAGCAGCTTGACGGACAGGGAGAGCAATCAGCCCCAGCATTTT

J gene: TRBJ1-2
clone size: few
V gene: TRBV20-1
D gene: TRBD1
CDR3 protein: CSAIIPPGTGVGYGYTF
CDR3 DNA: TGCAGTGCCATAATACCGCCCGGGACAGGGGTCGGGTATGGCTACACCTTC

J gene: TRBJ1-2
clone size: -
V gene: TRBV10-3
D gene: -
CDR3 protein: CAISSGQLNYGYTF
CDR3 DNA: TGTGCCATCAGTTCAGGACAGCTTAACTATGGCTACACCTTC

J gene: TRBJ2-1
clone size: -
V gene: TRBV11-2
D gene: TRBD2
CDR3 protein: CASSLEWGRDEQFF
CDR3 DNA: TGTGCCAGCAGCTTAGAGTGGGGGAGGGATGAGCAGTTCTTC

J gene: TRBJ1-5
clone size: -
V gene: TRBV6-1
D gene: TRBD1
CDR3 protein: CASIQRQGQPQHF
CDR3 DNA: TGTGCCAGCATTCAACGACAGGGTCAGCCCCAGCATTTT

J gene: TRBJ2-5
clone size: many
V gene: TRBV20-1
D gene: -
CDR3 protein: CSAPIVGGAPETQYF
CDR3 DNA: TGCAGTGCTCCGATTGTAGGGGGGGCCCCAGAGACCCAGTACTTC

J gene: TRBJ1-6
clone size: -
V gene: TRBV11-2
D gene: -
CDR3 protein: CASSLSEYNSPLHF
CDR3 DNA: TGTGCCAGCAGCTTGTCGGAATATAATTCACCCCTCCACTTT